This entry lists 10 T cell receptor beta chains sequenced from one sample in a study of blood T cell repertoires in COVID-19. Produced via immunoSEQ multiplex PCR; TCRdb's table is partial and in-frame only. Of around 160,000 clones in the sample, 85% to 95% were seen once. Material for sequencing was peripheral blood. All receptors come from a woman aged 60-75 years with COVID-19, enrolled during active disease.

The chain links TRBV5-5 to TRBJ1-1, with 11 bases that match TRBD1. The CDR3 is made up of 15 amino acids. Germline V gives CDR1 SGHKS, CDR2 YYEKEE (reference sequence). With V trimmed by 2 bases and J by 5 bases, 5 bases remained unmatched. CDR3: CASSFGQGARTEAFF. Here the CDR3 DNA reads TGTGCCAGCAGCTTCGGACAGGGGGCTAGGACTGAAGCTTTCTTT.

The chain has TRBV6-2 or TRBV6-3 and TRBJ1-6, with D possibly TRBD1 on 5 matching bases. The germline V and J ends were trimmed by 6 bases and 5 bases, with 8 bases remaining between them. Germline V lookup: CDR1 MNHEY, CDR2 SVGEGT. There are 13 residues in the CDR3. The CDR3 bases are TGTGCCAGCAGCAGACAGAATAATTCACCCCTCCACTTT. Amino acids: CASSRQNNSPLHF.

The gene calls are TRBV6-6 and TRBJ1-1; D is ambiguous. CDR3 length: 16 residues. V was clipped by 4 bases and J by 0 bases, with 15 bases between them. Germline assignment: CDR1 MNHNY and CDR2 SVGAGI (reference sequence). The CDR3 protein is CASSSNQASVNTEAFF. CDR3 in DNA: TGTGCCAGCAGTTCGAATCAGGCTTCCGTGAACACTGAAGCTTTCTTT.

The rearrangement joins TRBV27 to TRBJ2-3, with a tentative D call TRBD1 (6 bases). Germline CDR1 MNHEY, CDR2 SMNVEV (reference sequence). The V gene lost 6 bases and the J gene lost 2 bases, with 15 bases spanning the gap. CDR3 length: 15 amino acids. CDR3 DNA sequence: TGTGCCAGCAGGCGAGACAGGTCCAACACAGATACGCAGTATTTT. Its translation is CASRRDRSNTDTQYF.

The V call is TRBV19, the J call TRBJ1-5, with no clear D. From germline, CDR1 is LNHDA and CDR2 SQIVND (reference sequence). This CDR3 spans 13 amino acids. The V end lost 4 bases, the J end lost 4 bases, and 8 bases lay between the germline ends. CDR3 nucleotides: TGTGCCAGTAGTAATACAGTGAATCAGCCCCAGCATTTT. This translates into CASSNTVNQPQHF.

The chain employs TRBV5-1 and TRBJ1-2; 9 nucleotides align to TRBD1. The J segment lost 0 bases and the V segment lost 4 bases, leaving 7 bases of the junction unmatched. This CDR3 has 16 amino acids. Germline V lookup: CDR1 SGHRS, CDR2 YFSETQ. The CDR3 region is CASSAGTGFTNYGYTF. The CDR3 DNA reads as TGCGCCAGCAGCGCCGGGACAGGGTTCACTAACTATGGCTACACCTTC.

The rearrangement joins TRBV5-1 to TRBJ1-1, with 9 positions matching TRBD1. This CDR3 contains 18 residues. Trimming removed 1 base from V and 3 bases from J; junction bases left unmatched: 13. CDR1 and CDR2 from the germline V gene are SGHRS and YFSETQ. The CDR3 region has the DNA TGCGCCAGCAGCTTGTGGGGCGGGACAGGGCCTCTAGACACTGAAGCTTTCTTT. Residues: CASSLWGGTGPLDTEAFF.

This rearrangement joins TRBV14 to TRBJ1-4; no firm D call. The CDR3 extends over 13 amino acids. The V gene's germline CDR1 is SGHDN and CDR2 FVKESK. V gave up 2 bases and J gave up 7 bases, with 8 bases separating them. Here the CDR3 reads CASSQLLGEKLFF. Here the CDR3 DNA reads TGTGCCAGCAGCCAACTACTCGGTGAAAAACTGTTTTTT.

Of note for this clone: Because the CDR3's place on the DNA is in doubt, the DNA is left out and the CDR3 is given as listed by TCRdb. J is TRBJ2-7 and V is TRBV19; the table's D call, TRBD1, has no DNA check behind it. Germline V gene sequence: CDR1 LNHDA, CDR2 SQIVND (reference sequence). The CDR3 length is 14 residues, termini included. The CDR3 region is CASTSDRRIDEQYF.

This chain links TRBV7-2 with TRBJ1-5, with 10 bases matching TRBD1. This CDR3 is built from 18 residues. Per germline, CDR1 SGHTA and CDR2 FQGNSA. V gave up 5 bases and J gave up 0 bases; unmatched junction bases: 10. The CDR3 nucleotides are TGTGCCAGCAGCCAAAGGGCGACAGGGGGCCCTAGCAATCAGCCCCAGCATTTT. Encoded protein: CASSQRATGGPSNQPQHF.